These 28 T cell receptor beta chains came from one sample sequenced in a study of beta chain features in type 1 diabetes (dated by TCRdb to the late 2010s). Receptors were amplified or captured by the immunoSEQ multiplex PCR assay. The High Capacity cDNA Reverse Transcription Kit was used to reverse transcribe all of the isolated RNA, meaning that expressed TCRB transcripts were what got sequenced. TCRdb re-hosts the immuneACCESS table, in-frame sequences only. Its copies lack some clones; in the studies checked, an unresolved V gene accounts for under half of them, and the cause for the rest is not known. The sample table holds some 500,000 clones, of which about an eighth were seen once. Around 0.05% of the sample comes from the top ten. The source material was naive CD4+ T cells from blood. The meaning of the sample's cell subset or site label: true naive CD4+ T cells. The receptors were sampled from a woman aged 18-29 years in good health.

This rearrangement joins TRBV7-9 to TRBJ1-1; D gene uncertain. V was shortened by 4 bases and J by 2 bases, with 8 bases between the two germline ends. This CDR3 is 13 amino acids long. Germline CDR1 SEHNR, CDR2 FQNEAQ (reference sequence). CDR3 coding DNA: TGTGCCAGCAGCTCAAACCCCAACACTGAAGCTTTCTTT. It encodes CASSSNPNTEAFF.

This sequence joins TRBV25-1 and TRBJ2-1, with D tentatively TRBD1 (5 bases). Trimming shortened V by 4 bases and J by 3 bases, and 13 bases separated the two germline ends. There are 15 residues in the CDR3. Looked up from germline, CDR1 is MGHDK and CDR2 is SYGVNS. The CDR3 region is CASSADRGFYNEQFF. The CDR3 nucleotides are TGTGCCAGCAGTGCAGACAGAGGCTTCTACAATGAGCAGTTCTTC. The full variable domain, rest sourced from reference TRBV25-1 and TRBJ2-1, is EADIYQTPRYLVIGTGKKITLECSQTMGHDKMYWYQQDPGMELHLIHYSYGVNSTEKGDLSSESTVSRIRTEHFPLTLESARPSHTSQYLCASSADRGFYNEQFFGPGTRLTVL.

This clone was seen only a few times. J is TRBJ2-4 and V is TRBV2; maybe TRBD2 (7 bases). Looked up from germline, CDR1 is SNHLY and CDR2 is FYNNEI. V lost 4 bases, J lost 8 bases, and 21 bases lay in between. The CDR3 contains 16 residues. This chain's CDR3 is CASSVSAAGASHIQYF. CDR3 sequence (DNA): TGTGCCAGCAGTGTCAGCGCGGCGGGGGCTTCGCACATTCAGTACTTC.

This clone was recorded a few times. The genes are TRBV25-1 and TRBJ2-7; 10 bases fit TRBD2. The V gene end was trimmed by 4 bases and the J gene end by 2 bases; junction bases not matched to a gene: 5. The CDR3 extends over 15 amino acids. Germline V lookup: CDR1 MGHDK, CDR2 SYGVNS. The CDR3 protein is CASSARTSGTYEQYF. In DNA form, the CDR3 reads TGTGCCAGCAGTGCCAGGACTAGCGGAACCTACGAGCAGTACTTC.

This clone has only a few counts. The rearrangement uses TRBV2 and TRBJ2-4; 12 positions agree with TRBD2. There are 17 residues in the CDR3. With 7 bases clipped from V and 0 bases from J, the junction kept 7 bases outside the gene matches. Germline V CDR1 and CDR2: SNHLY, FYNNEI. The CDR3 DNA sequence: TGTGCCAGCATTAGGACTAGCGGGATCGTAGCCAAAAACATTCAGTACTTC. It is translated as CASIRTSGIVAKNIQYF.

The chain is built from TRBV9 and TRBJ2-2, with D hard to call. This CDR3 is built from 14 residues. CDR1 is SGDLS and CDR2 is YYNGEE in the germline V gene. Between the trimmed V and J ends, which lost 3 bases and 0 bases, there was a span of 6 bases. CDR3 sequence: CASSGRTNTGELFF. The DNA of the CDR3 is TGTGCCAGCAGCGGGAGAACGAACACCGGGGAGCTGTTTTTT.

This chain links TRBV15 with TRBJ2-4; TRBD1 might be the D (5 bases). Germline values: CDR1 LNHNV, CDR2 YYDKDF (reference sequence). There are 17 residues in the CDR3. Trimming removed 1 base from V and 1 base from J, with 14 bases in between. DNA of the CDR3: TGTGCCACCAGCAGAGGGGCGCCAGGGATGGCCAAAAACATTCAGTACTTC. Protein product: CATSRGAPGMAKNIQYF.

This clone has more than one count but fewer than ten. The chain employs TRBV30 and TRBJ2-5, with D possibly being TRBD2 (6 bases). The germline V gene encodes CDR1 GTSNPN and CDR2 SVGIG (reference sequence). The CDR3 runs to 15 residues. V was cut by 2 bases and J by 7 bases, with 20 bases left in between. The CDR3 region is CAWSPPREVDGTQYF. CDR3 bases: TGTGCCTGGAGTCCCCCTAGGGAGGTCGATGGGACCCAGTACTTC.

This clone has only a few counts. J is TRBJ2-4 and V is TRBV5-4; TRBD1 agrees at 7 bases. Germline assignment: CDR1 SGHNT and CDR2 YYREEE (reference sequence). CDR3 length equals 15 residues. J was trimmed by 4 bases and V by 4 bases; bases with no gene match: 8. CDR3 sequence: CASSRPGQAKNIQYF. Here the CDR3 DNA reads TGTGCCAGCAGCCGACCAGGACAGGCTAAAAACATTCAGTACTTC.

This sequence joins TRBV2 and TRBJ2-3, with 7 bases identical to TRBD1. Germline CDR1 reads SNHLY; CDR2 reads FYNNEI. V dropped 8 bases and J dropped 0; count of bases not matched to a gene: 5. The CDR3 sequence is 14 residues long. In DNA form, the CDR3 reads TGTGCCAGCGCCGGGACAGTAAGCACAGATACGCAGTATTTT. Translation: CASAGTVSTDTQYF.

The CDR3 spells CASSLRDRGRLYEQYF. For the CDR3, the DNA is TGTGCCAGCTCACTACGCGACAGGGGGCGGTTGTACGAGCAGTACTTC. The chain uses TRBV18 and TRBJ2-7, with 10 nucleotides matching TRBD1. The CDR3 length is 16 residues. Germline lookup yields CDR1 KGHSH and CDR2 LQKENI. The J segment lost 4 bases and the V segment lost 4 bases, leaving 10 bases of the junction unmatched.

J is TRBJ2-6 and V is TRBV18, with TRBD2 matching over 11 bases. Germline V lookup: CDR1 KGHSH, CDR2 LQKENI. The CDR3 has 19 residues. V lost 6 bases and J lost 1; bases outside the gene matches: 11. Here the CDR3 reads CASSLLAGDLGSGANVLTF. CDR3 nucleotides: TGTGCCAGCTCGCTACTAGCGGGAGATTTGGGTTCTGGGGCCAACGTCCTGACTTTC.

The rearrangement joins TRBV7-6 to TRBJ1-3; no clear D. The CDR3 has 12 amino acids. CDR1 SGHVS and CDR2 FNYEAQ come from the germline V gene. V was clipped by 5 bases and J by 4 bases, with 6 bases between them. CDR3 amino acids: CASSPWGNTIYF. Written as DNA, the CDR3 is TGTGCCAGCAGCCCATGGGGAAACACCATATATTTT.

In its sample, this clone was seen a few times. This chain joins TRBV7-9 and TRBJ2-7; 9 bases are a match to TRBD1. Trimming at V came to 5 bases and at J to 0 bases, leaving 2 bases not matched to a gene. This CDR3 region has 14 residues. Looked up from germline, CDR1 is SEHNR and CDR2 is FQNEAQ (reference sequence). The CDR3 protein is CASSAGQGSYEQYV. The CDR3 coding sequence is TGTGCCAGCAGCGCGGGACAGGGCTCCTACGAGCAGTACGTC.

This clone was observed a handful of times. The V gene is TRBV5-4, the J gene TRBJ2-1, with 9 positions matching TRBD2. This CDR3 has 15 residues. V shed 5 bases, J shed 8 bases, and the junction held 11 bases outside the gene matches. CDR1 is SGHNT and CDR2 is YYREEE in the germline V gene (reference sequence). Here the CDR3 reads CASRRSGGRRDEQFF. The CDR3, as DNA: TGTGCCAGCAGGCGCAGCGGGGGGCGACGCGATGAGCAGTTCTTC.

The chain links TRBV14 to TRBJ2-7; 12 nucleotides align to TRBD2. CDR1 and CDR2 (germline): SGHDN, FVKESK. The ends lost 0 bases at V and 7 bases at J; junction bases unmatched: 7. This CDR3 comprises 16 residues. The CDR3 protein is CASSQDGLAGWVEQYF. The CDR3 DNA reads TGTGCCAGCAGCCAAGATGGACTAGCGGGATGGGTTGAGCAGTACTTC.

The rearrangement uses TRBV7-8 and TRBJ2-7, with D perhaps matching TRBD1 (6 bases). This CDR3 has 13 amino acids. The V gene's germline CDR1 is SGHVS and CDR2 FQNEAQ. Trimming cost V 5 bases and J 9 bases, with 17 bases left between them. CDR3 in amino acids: CASSADPGQSQYV. DNA of the CDR3: TGTGCCAGCAGCGCCGACCCTGGACAGTCGCAGTACGTC.

This clone came up many times. The chain uses TRBV29-1 and TRBJ1-1; D call uncertain. Germline V lookup: CDR1 SQVTM, CDR2 ANQGSEA. The CDR3 covers 10 residues. V shed 8 bases and J shed 6 bases, with 10 bases lying between them. CDR3 residues: CSHGQPEAFF. In nucleotides, the CDR3 is TGCAGCCATGGGCAGCCTGAAGCTTTCTTT.

The chain employs TRBV2 and TRBJ2-7, with TRBD1 as a possible D gene (7 bases). Between the trimmed V and J ends, which lost 6 bases and 6 bases, there was a span of 24 bases. Per germline, CDR1 SNHLY and CDR2 FYNNEI. The CDR3 consists of 16 residues. CDR3 in DNA: TGTGCCAGCAGCGCTCCACTCCGACAGCAGGGGGGCGAGCAGTACGTC. Translation gives CASSAPLRQQGGEQYV.

The chain uses TRBV6-5 and TRBJ2-3; no reliable D call. V shed 4 bases and J shed 4 bases, with 6 bases lying between them. The CDR3 has 12 residues. Looked up from germline, CDR1 is MNHEY and CDR2 is SVGAGI. As DNA, the CDR3 is TGTGCCAGCAGTTCGGTGGCAGATACGCAGTATTTT. Translating it yields CASSSVADTQYF.

The rearrangement links TRBV21-1 to TRBJ2-7; TRBD2 is the table's D call, not checked against the DNA. TRBV21-1 is a known pseudogene. There are 13 residues in the CDR3. The chain's CDR3 is CASSLRVSYEQYF. In nucleotides, the CDR3 is TGTGCCAGCAGCCTTCGGGTGTCCTACGAGCAGTACTTC.

J is TRBJ2-5 and V is TRBV7-2, with TRBD2 identical over 13 bases. J was trimmed by 5 bases and V by 5 bases; bases with no gene match: 11. The CDR3 spans 17 residues. Looked up from germline, CDR1 is SGHTA and CDR2 is FQGNSA. The CDR3 region has the DNA TGTGCCAGCAGCCCACCGCTAGGACTAGCGGGAGTGGAGACCCAGTACTTC. Encoded protein: CASSPPLGLAGVETQYF.

Only a few counts were recorded for this clone. The chain has TRBV4-1 and TRBJ1-4, with D perhaps TRBD1 (5 bases). This CDR3 has 14 residues. The ends were cut back, 6 bases at V and 7 bases at J, with 15 bases in the middle. CDR1 and CDR2 from the germline V gene are MGHRA and YSYEKL. The CDR3 here is CASRDSRRPEKLFF. DNA of the CDR3: TGCGCCAGCAGAGACAGTCGGAGGCCTGAAAAACTGTTTTTT.

This clone has only a few counts. The chain recombines TRBV4-2 with TRBJ1-4; D perhaps matches TRBD1 (5 bases). Trimming pared 1 base from V and 3 bases from J, leaving 9 bases between. This CDR3 is 15 amino acids long. CDR1 LGHNA and CDR2 YNFKEQ come from the germline V gene. CDR3 coding DNA: TGTGCCAGCAGCCAAGGGGGCTCGGCTAATGAAAAACTGTTTTTT. Encoded protein: CASSQGGSANEKLFF.

The chain carries TRBV29-1 and TRBJ2-1, with no clear D. The CDR3 has 11 residues. The V end was cut by 4 bases, the J end by 15 bases, with 16 bases between. Germline V gene data show CDR1 as SQVTM and CDR2 as ANQGSEA. CDR3 region: CSVVSAFYWFF. For the CDR3, the DNA is TGCAGCGTTGTGTCCGCCTTTTATTGGTTCTTC.

The chain is built from TRBV4-1 and TRBJ1-1; no definite D call. Per germline, CDR1 MGHRA and CDR2 YSYEKL. The CDR3 sequence is 15 residues long. The V and J ends lost 1 base and 0 bases respectively, with 9 bases between them. CDR3 sequence: CASSQVPVMNTEAFF. DNA for the CDR3: TGCGCCAGCAGCCAAGTCCCGGTTATGAACACTGAAGCTTTCTTT.

This clone was counted only a few times. The chain has TRBV27 and TRBJ2-3, with no clear D. Trimming shortened V by 3 bases and J by 0 bases, and 13 bases separated the two germline ends. This CDR3 is built from 16 residues. Germline assignment: CDR1 MNHEY and CDR2 SMNVEV (reference sequence). CDR3 protein: CASSLGGWYSTDTQYF. The CDR3 DNA reads TGTGCCAGCAGTTTGGGCGGTTGGTATAGCACAGATACGCAGTATTTT.

This clone has only a few counts. The chain is built from TRBV4-3 and TRBJ2-7; D remains ambiguous. The V gene's germline CDR1 is LGHNA and CDR2 YSLEER. V lost 5 bases and J lost 2, with 19 bases in between. The CDR3 sequence is 16 residues long. CDR3 amino acids: CASSYQHGSLTYEQYF. CDR3 sequence (DNA): TGCGCCAGCAGCTACCAACACGGCAGCCTGACCTACGAGCAGTACTTC.